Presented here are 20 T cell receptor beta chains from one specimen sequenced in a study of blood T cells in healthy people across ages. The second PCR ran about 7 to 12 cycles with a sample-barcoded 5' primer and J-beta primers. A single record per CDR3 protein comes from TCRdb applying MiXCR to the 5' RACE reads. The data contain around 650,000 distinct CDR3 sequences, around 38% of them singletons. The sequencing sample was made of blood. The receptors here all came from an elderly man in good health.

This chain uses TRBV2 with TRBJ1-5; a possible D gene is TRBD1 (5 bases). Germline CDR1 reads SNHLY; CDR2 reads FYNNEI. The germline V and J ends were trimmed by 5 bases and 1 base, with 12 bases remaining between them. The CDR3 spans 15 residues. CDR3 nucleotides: TGTGCCAGCAGTTCCGGGACCCCCAGCAATCAGCCCCAGCATTTT. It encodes CASSSGTPSNQPQHF.

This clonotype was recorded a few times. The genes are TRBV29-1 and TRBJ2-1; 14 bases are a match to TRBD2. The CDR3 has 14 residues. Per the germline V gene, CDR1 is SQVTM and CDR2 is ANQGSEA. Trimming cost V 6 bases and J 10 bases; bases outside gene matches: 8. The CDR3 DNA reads TGCAGCGTCGGACTAGCGGGGGGTTCAGGCGAGCAGTTCTTC. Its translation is CSVGLAGGSGEQFF.

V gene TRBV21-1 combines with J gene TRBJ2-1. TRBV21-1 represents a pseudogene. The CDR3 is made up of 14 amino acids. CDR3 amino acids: CASSKVKDTDEQFF. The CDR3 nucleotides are TGTGCCAGCAGCAAAGTTAAGGATACCGATGAGCAGTTCTTC.

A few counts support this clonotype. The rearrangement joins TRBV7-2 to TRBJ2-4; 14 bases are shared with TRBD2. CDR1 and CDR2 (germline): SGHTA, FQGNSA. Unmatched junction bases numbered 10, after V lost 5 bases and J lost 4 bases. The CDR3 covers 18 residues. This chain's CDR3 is CASSPGLAGGTRKNIQYF. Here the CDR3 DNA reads TGTGCCAGCAGCCCAGGACTAGCGGGAGGCACCAGAAAAAACATTCAGTACTTC.

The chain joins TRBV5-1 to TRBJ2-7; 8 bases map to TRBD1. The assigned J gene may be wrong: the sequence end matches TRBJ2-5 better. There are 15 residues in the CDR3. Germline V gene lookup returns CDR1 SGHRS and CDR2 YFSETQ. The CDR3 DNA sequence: TGCGCCAGCAGCTGGGTACCACAGGGGGGAGAGACCCAGTACTTC. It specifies CASSWVPQGGETQYF.

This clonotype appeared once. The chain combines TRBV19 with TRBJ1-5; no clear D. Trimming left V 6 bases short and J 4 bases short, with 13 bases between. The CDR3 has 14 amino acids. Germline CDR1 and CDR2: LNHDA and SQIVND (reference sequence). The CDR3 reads CASRRNKLNQPQHF. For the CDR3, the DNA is TGTGCCAGTAGACGGAACAAACTTAATCAGCCCCAGCATTTT. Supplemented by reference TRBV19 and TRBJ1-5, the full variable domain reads DGGITQSPKYLFRKEGQNVTLSCEQNLNHDAMYWYRQDPGQGLRLIYYSQIVNDFQKGDIAEGYSVSREKKESFPLTVTSAQKNPTAFYLCASRRNKLNQPQHFGDGTRLSIL.

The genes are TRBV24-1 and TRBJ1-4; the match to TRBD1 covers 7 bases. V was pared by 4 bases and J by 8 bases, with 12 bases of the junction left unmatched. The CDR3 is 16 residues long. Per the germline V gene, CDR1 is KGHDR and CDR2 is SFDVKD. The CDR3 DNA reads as TGTGCCACCAGTGACGGAACAGGGGTTTTTGGGGAAAAACTGTTTTTT. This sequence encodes CATSDGTGVFGEKLFF.

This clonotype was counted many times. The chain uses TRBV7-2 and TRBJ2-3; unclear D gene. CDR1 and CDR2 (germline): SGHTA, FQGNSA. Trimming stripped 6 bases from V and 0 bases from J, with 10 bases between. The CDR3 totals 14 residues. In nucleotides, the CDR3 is TGTGCCAGCAGTTTGGGCCCTAGCACAGATACGCAGTATTTT. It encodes CASSLGPSTDTQYF.

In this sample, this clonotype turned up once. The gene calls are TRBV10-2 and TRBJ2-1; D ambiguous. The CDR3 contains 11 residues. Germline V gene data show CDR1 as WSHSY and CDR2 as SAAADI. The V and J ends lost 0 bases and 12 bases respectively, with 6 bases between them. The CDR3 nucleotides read TGCGCCAGCAGTGAGTCAGTCGCGCAGTTCTTC. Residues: CASSESVAQFF.

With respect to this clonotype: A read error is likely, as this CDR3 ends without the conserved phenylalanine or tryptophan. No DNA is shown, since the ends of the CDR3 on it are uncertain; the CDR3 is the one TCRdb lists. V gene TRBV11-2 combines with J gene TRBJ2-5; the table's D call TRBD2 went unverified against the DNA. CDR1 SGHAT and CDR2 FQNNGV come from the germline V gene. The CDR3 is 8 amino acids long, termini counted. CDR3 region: CASSFRTS.

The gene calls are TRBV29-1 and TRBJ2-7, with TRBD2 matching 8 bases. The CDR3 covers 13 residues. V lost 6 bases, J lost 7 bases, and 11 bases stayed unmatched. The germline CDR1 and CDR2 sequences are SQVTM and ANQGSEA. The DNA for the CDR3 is TGCAGCGTCGTAACGGGAGGGCCTAATGAGCAGTACTTC. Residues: CSVVTGGPNEQYF.

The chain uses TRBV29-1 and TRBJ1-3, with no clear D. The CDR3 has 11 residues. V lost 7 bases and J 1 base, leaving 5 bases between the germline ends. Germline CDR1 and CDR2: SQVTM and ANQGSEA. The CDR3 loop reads CSADSGNTIYF. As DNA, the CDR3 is TGCAGCGCGGATTCTGGAAACACCATATATTTT.

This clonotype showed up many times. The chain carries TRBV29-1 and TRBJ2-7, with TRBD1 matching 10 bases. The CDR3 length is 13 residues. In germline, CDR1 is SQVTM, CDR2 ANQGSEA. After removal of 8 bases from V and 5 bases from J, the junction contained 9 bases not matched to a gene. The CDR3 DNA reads TGCAGCTCAACCGGGACAGGGGCCGACGAGCAGTACTTC. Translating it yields CSSTGTGADEQYF.

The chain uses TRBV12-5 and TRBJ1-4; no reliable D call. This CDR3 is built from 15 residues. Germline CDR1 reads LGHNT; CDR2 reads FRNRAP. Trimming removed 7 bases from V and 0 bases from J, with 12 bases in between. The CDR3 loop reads CASAPSGATNEKLFF. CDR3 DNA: TGTGCTAGTGCCCCATCCGGTGCAACTAATGAAAAACTGTTTTTT. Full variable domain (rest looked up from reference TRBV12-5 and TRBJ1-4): DARVTQTPRHKVTEMGQEVTMRCQPILGHNTVFWYRQTMMQGLELLAYFRNRAPLDDSGMPKDRFSAEMPDATLATLKIQPSEPRDSAVYFCASAPSGATNEKLFFGSGTQLSVL.

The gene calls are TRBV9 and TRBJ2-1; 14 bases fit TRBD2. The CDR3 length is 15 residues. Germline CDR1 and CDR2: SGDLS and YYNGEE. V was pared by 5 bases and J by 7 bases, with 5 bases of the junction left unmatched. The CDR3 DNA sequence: TGTGCCAGCAGTGACGGGACTAGCGGGGGTAATGAGCAGTTCTTC. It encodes CASSDGTSGGNEQFF.

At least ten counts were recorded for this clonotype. In DNA, the CDR3 is TGTGCCAGCAGTTTCGATGGACAGCGCTATGGCTACACCTTC. Its protein product is CASSFDGQRYGYTF. This chain joins TRBV27 and TRBJ1-2; possible D gene TRBD1, 6 bases. This CDR3 is 14 amino acids long. Germline-derived CDR1 and CDR2 are MNHEY and SMNVEV (reference sequence). Trimming removed 3 bases at V and 4 bases at J, with 12 bases between.

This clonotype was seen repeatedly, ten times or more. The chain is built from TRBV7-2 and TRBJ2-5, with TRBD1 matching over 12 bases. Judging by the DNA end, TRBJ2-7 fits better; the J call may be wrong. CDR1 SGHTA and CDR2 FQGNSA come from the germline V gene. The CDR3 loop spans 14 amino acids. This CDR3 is CASSSGTGGSEQYF. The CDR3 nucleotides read TGTGCCAGCAGCTCCGGGACAGGGGGCTCCGAGCAGTACTTC.

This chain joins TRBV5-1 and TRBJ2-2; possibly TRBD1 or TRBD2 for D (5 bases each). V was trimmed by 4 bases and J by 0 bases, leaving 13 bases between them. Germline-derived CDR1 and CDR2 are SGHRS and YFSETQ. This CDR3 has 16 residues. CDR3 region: CASSPTGTSNTGELFF. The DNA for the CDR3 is TGCGCCAGCAGCCCCACCGGGACGTCGAACACCGGGGAGCTGTTTTTT.

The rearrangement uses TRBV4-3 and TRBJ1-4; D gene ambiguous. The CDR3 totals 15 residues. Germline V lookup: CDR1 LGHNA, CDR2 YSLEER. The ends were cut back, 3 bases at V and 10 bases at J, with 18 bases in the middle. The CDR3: CASSQSTVLEGKLFF. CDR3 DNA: TGCGCCAGCAGCCAGAGTACTGTTTTGGAGGGAAAACTGTTTTTT.

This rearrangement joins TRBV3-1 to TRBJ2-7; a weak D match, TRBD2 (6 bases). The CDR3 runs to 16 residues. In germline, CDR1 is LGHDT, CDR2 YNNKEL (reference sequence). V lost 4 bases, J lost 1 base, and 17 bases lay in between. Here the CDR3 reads CASSPRGAGRSYEQYF. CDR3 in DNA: TGTGCCAGCAGCCCACGCGGGGCGGGGCGGTCCTACGAGCAGTACTTC.